The 26 T cell receptor beta chains below come from one sample, sequenced in a study of Graves' ophthalmopathy and Graves' hyperthyroidism. Researchers took RNA transcripts and amplified TCR beta CDR3 regions from them. The authors performed first-round RT-PCR with HTBI primers and then a second-round multiplex PCR. TCRdb re-called the multiplex PCR reads through MiXCR, storing one row per CDR3 protein. The data show roughly 400,000 distinct CDR3 sequences, approximately 15% seen once. Sequencing used peripheral blood. These receptors were collected from a woman aged 18-30 years with stable Graves' hyperthyroidism.

A word on this clonotype: A much larger clone differs by one base, so this may be a read error. This chain joins TRBV6-2 or TRBV6-3 and TRBJ2-2, with D uncertain. This CDR3 is 11 amino acids long. The germline gives CDR1 MNHEY, CDR2 SVGEGT. V lost 2 bases to trimming and J lost 7 bases, with 2 bases between them. In nucleotides, the CDR3 is TGTGCCAGCAGTTACCACGGGGAGCTGTTTTTT. This gives the protein CASSYHGELFF.

In its sample, this clonotype was seen a few times. One junction end does not reproduce the germline sequence, and a read error may be involved. V and J are TRBV6-2 or TRBV6-3 and TRBJ2-5; TRBD2 matches at 8 bases. This CDR3 has 14 amino acids. Germline CDR1 and CDR2: MNHEY and SVGEGT. CDR3 coding DNA: TGTGCCAGCAGACCAGCGGGGGTTAAAGAGACCCGGTACTTC. It specifies CASRPAGVKETRYF.

This clonotype was counted at least ten times. The J gene is TRBJ2-7, the V gene TRBV11-2; 7 nucleotides match TRBD2. J was trimmed by 0 bases and V by 5 bases; bases with no gene match: 10. The CDR3 contains 16 residues. Germline CDR1 reads SGHAT; CDR2 reads FQNNGV. For the CDR3, the DNA is TGTGCCAGCAGCGCAGCTAGCGGAAAAAGCTCCTACGAGCAGTACTTC. Its translation is CASSAASGKSSYEQYF.

This clonotype has a count of ten or more. The rearrangement joins TRBV6-5 to TRBJ1-2; 7 bases line up with TRBD1. With V trimmed by 5 bases and J by 6 bases, 9 bases remained unmatched. CDR1 is MNHEY and CDR2 is SVGAGI in the germline V gene. The CDR3 contains 14 residues. CDR3 nucleotides: TGTGCCAGCAGTCGTCTAGGGGGCGTAGATGGCTACACCTTC. The encoded protein is CASSRLGGVDGYTF.

This clonotype was picked up many times. The chain joins TRBV2 to TRBJ1-1; D gene ambiguous. The CDR3 consists of 14 residues. The germline V and J ends were trimmed by 0 bases and 1 base, with 6 bases remaining between them. The germline CDR1 and CDR2 sequences are SNHLY and FYNNEI. DNA for the CDR3: TGTGCCAGCAGTGAAGCCCCAGGGAACACTGAAGCTTTCTTT. Its translation is CASSEAPGNTEAFF. The full variable domain, completed using reference TRBV2 and TRBJ1-1, is EPEVTQTPSHQVTQMGQEVILRCVPISNHLYFYWYRQILGQKVEFLVSFYNNEISEKSEIFDDQFSVERPDGSNFTLKIRSTKLEDSAMYFCASSEAPGNTEAFFGQGTRLTVV.

In its sample, this clonotype was seen many times. The chain is built from TRBV28 and TRBJ2-7; 7 bases fit TRBD1. This CDR3 is 12 amino acids long. Germline V gene sequence: CDR1 MDHEN, CDR2 SYDVKM. With 3 bases clipped from V and 12 bases from J, the junction kept 8 bases outside the gene matches. The CDR3 here is CASSLQTGARYF. CDR3 sequence (DNA): TGTGCCAGCAGTTTGCAAACAGGGGCTCGGTACTTC.

The chain uses TRBV9 and TRBJ2-3, with D unresolved. From germline, CDR1 is SGDLS and CDR2 YYNGEE. Trimming shortened V by 4 bases and J by 1 base, and 16 bases separated the two germline ends. The CDR3 is 16 amino acids. CDR3 nucleotide sequence: TGTGCCAGCAGCCCCTTATCAGACCCGGGCACAGATACGCAGTATTTT. Amino acid sequence: CASSPLSDPGTDTQYF.

V gene TRBV6-1 combines with J gene TRBJ2-7, with D perhaps TRBD1 (5 bases). The CDR3 covers 13 residues. V lost 6 bases and J lost 0, with 9 bases in between. Germline values: CDR1 MNHNS, CDR2 SASEGT. CDR3 sequence (DNA): TGTGCCAGCAGGGGGCCCGGCTCCTACGAGCAGTACTTC. Translating it yields CASRGPGSYEQYF.

This clonotype was seen only a few times. This chain links TRBV12-3 or TRBV12-4 with TRBJ2-2, with D possibly being TRBD1 (6 bases). Trimming took 4 bases from V and 5 from J, leaving 14 bases between them. The CDR3 contains 15 residues. The CDR3 DNA sequence: TGTGCCAGCAGTTCCCCCAGGGGAAGGACCGGGGAGCTGTTTTTT. It specifies CASSSPRGRTGELFF.

This clonotype was recorded many times. This chain links TRBV20-1 with TRBJ1-1, with unresolved D. The CDR3 is made up of 13 amino acids. CDR1 is DFQATT, CDR2 SNEGSKA, per germline (reference sequence). CDR3 bases: TGCAGCCCCTCGAGGCCCCTGAACACTGAAGCTTTCTTT. Translating gives CSPSRPLNTEAFF.

Worth noting for this clonotype: Given a much more abundant clone one base away, this may be a read error. This chain uses TRBV13 with TRBJ1-1; D is perhaps TRBD1 (6 bases). Germline V gene data show CDR1 as PRHDT and CDR2 as FYEKMQ (reference sequence). This CDR3 is 13 amino acids long. The CDR3 DNA sequence: TGTGCCAGCAGCGACAGGATCGGAACTGACGCTTTCTTT. This sequence encodes CASSDRIGTDAFF.

This clonotype was counted ten times or more. The J gene is TRBJ1-2, the V gene TRBV6-5; the D gene is possibly TRBD1 (5 bases). The CDR3 has 15 residues. V was clipped by 2 bases and J by 7 bases, with 17 bases between them. Germline CDR1 and CDR2: MNHEY and SVGAGI. In DNA form, the CDR3 reads TGTGCCAGCAGTTACGCTGGCGGGGCAGCAGGTGGCTACACCTTC. As protein: CASSYAGGAAGGYTF.

This clonotype appeared many times. V gene TRBV14 combines with J gene TRBJ2-7; D possibly uses TRBD1 or TRBD2 (5 bases each). Germline assignment: CDR1 SGHDN and CDR2 FVKESK. V was shortened by 0 bases and J by 3 bases, with 15 bases between the two germline ends. The CDR3 has 16 amino acids. The CDR3 loop reads CASSQDLGVRDYEQYF. As DNA, the CDR3 is TGTGCCAGCAGCCAAGATCTAGGGGTGAGGGACTACGAGCAGTACTTC.

Comment on this clonotype: Being one base from a much bigger clone, this may be a read error. The chain joins TRBV5-1 to TRBJ2-7, with 7 bases matching TRBD1. This CDR3 has 14 amino acids. In germline, CDR1 is SGHRS, CDR2 YFSETQ. Germline trimming cut 3 bases from V and 2 bases from J; bases unmatched to any gene: 5. The CDR3 nucleotides read TGCGCCAGCAGCTCGACAGGGCGGACCTACGAGCAGTACGTC. The encoded protein is CASSSTGRTYEQYV.

At least ten counts were recorded for this clonotype. This chain's CDR3 is CASSQMGRYNSPLHF. In DNA form, the CDR3 reads TGTGCCAGCAGTCAGATGGGGCGATATAATTCACCCCTCCACTTT. The chain joins TRBV12-3 or TRBV12-4 to TRBJ1-6; tentative D call: TRBD1 (5 bases). V gave up 5 bases and J gave up 4 bases, with 12 bases separating them. The CDR3 has 15 residues.

The gene calls are TRBV20-1 and TRBJ2-5; 8 bases map to TRBD2. The CDR3 runs 11 residues. Germline assignment: CDR1 DFQATT and CDR2 SNEGSKA (reference sequence). Germline trimming cut 6 bases from V and 8 bases from J; bases unmatched to any gene: 5. CDR3 region: CSATGLDTQYF. The DNA for the CDR3 is TGCAGTGCCACGGGACTAGATACCCAGTACTTC.

This clonotype was recorded many times. This chain joins TRBV19 and TRBJ1-5, with D perhaps TRBD1 (5 bases). V was clipped by 5 bases and J by 6 bases, with 23 bases between them. This CDR3 has 17 residues. The germline V gene encodes CDR1 LNHDA and CDR2 SQIVND (reference sequence). The CDR3: CASSAPLSPGSGQPQHF. The DNA of the CDR3 is TGTGCCAGTAGTGCACCCCTATCCCCAGGGTCTGGTCAGCCCCAGCATTTT.

This clonotype was seen ten or more times. The chain is built from TRBV15 and TRBJ1-1, with unresolved D. Per the germline V gene, CDR1 is LNHNV and CDR2 is YYDKDF (reference sequence). With 6 bases removed from V and 3 bases from J, the gap between germline ends came to 14 bases. The length of the CDR3 is 14 residues. The CDR3 nucleotides read TGTGCCACCAGAAAGATGGATTTGCACACTGAAGCTTTCTTT. Protein sequence: CATRKMDLHTEAFF.

This clonotype was observed at least ten times. The chain recombines TRBV20-1 with TRBJ1-2; D might be TRBD1 (5 bases). V lost 0 bases and J 6 bases, leaving 11 bases between the germline ends. CDR3 length: 13 residues. CDR1 DFQATT and CDR2 SNEGSKA come from the germline V gene (reference sequence). CDR3 amino acids: CSAREMVGDGYTF. The DNA for the CDR3 is TGCAGTGCTAGAGAGATGGTAGGGGATGGCTACACCTTC.

This sequence joins TRBV12-3 or TRBV12-4 and TRBJ1-5, with D perhaps TRBD1 (5 bases). V lost 8 bases, J lost 4 bases, and 24 bases lay in between. The CDR3 runs 17 residues. This chain's CDR3 is CASPSKGRELFNQPQHF. CDR3 sequence (DNA): TGTGCCAGCCCCTCCAAGGGCAGGGAGTTATTTAATCAGCCCCAGCATTTT.

This clonotype was seen just once. The chain joins TRBV6-5 to TRBJ2-7; D is undetermined. The CDR3 sequence is 13 residues long. Germline loops: CDR1 MNHEY, CDR2 SVGAGI. Trimming stripped 2 bases from V and 3 bases from J, with 8 bases between. The CDR3 nucleotides are TGTGCCAGCAGTTACGGCAGTCACTACGAGCAGTACTTC. As protein: CASSYGSHYEQYF.

Many counts were recorded for this clonotype. In DNA, the CDR3 is TGCGCCAGCAGCTTGTCGGGCAGGGGGCCCAAAGAGACCCAGTACTTC. It encodes CASSLSGRGPKETQYF. The rearrangement uses TRBV5-1 and TRBJ2-5, with 8 bases matching TRBD1. This CDR3 has 16 amino acids. CDR1 is SGHRS, CDR2 YFSETQ, per germline. V lost 1 base to trimming and J lost 3 bases; unmatched junction nucleotides: 8.

This chain links TRBV29-1 with TRBJ1-1; D is unclear. CDR3 length equals 11 residues. Germline values: CDR1 SQVTM, CDR2 ANQGSEA. V shed 7 bases and J shed 4 bases, with 10 bases lying between them. CDR3 bases: TGCAGCGCCGTCCCGGTCACTGAAGCTTTCTTT. This sequence encodes CSAVPVTEAFF.

This clonotype has at least ten counts. This rearrangement joins TRBV5-1 to TRBJ1-1, with TRBD1 identical over 7 bases. This CDR3 has 13 residues. Losses at the gene ends were 2 bases for V and 5 bases for J; bases not matched to a gene: 3. Per the germline V gene, CDR1 is SGHRS and CDR2 is YFSETQ. DNA for the CDR3: TGCGCCAGCAGCTTCAGGGACAGAACTGAAGCTTTCTTT. It translates to CASSFRDRTEAFF.

The chain carries TRBV5-6 and TRBJ1-2; D ambiguous. Germline CDR1 and CDR2: SGHDT and YYEEEE. This CDR3 contains 14 residues. V lost 3 bases and J lost 4, with 13 bases in between. The CDR3 DNA reads as TGTGCCAGCAGCTCGGGAAGAGGTGGCTATGGCTACACCTTC. Its protein product is CASSSGRGGYGYTF. The whole variable domain, filled in from reference TRBV5-6 and TRBJ1-2, reads DAGVTQSPTHLIKTRGQQVTLRCSPKSGHDTVSWYQQALGQGPQFIFQYYEEEERQRGNFPDRFSGHQFPNYSSELNVNALLLGDSALYLCASSSGRGGYGYTFGSGTRLTVV.

In its sample, this clonotype was seen many times. The chain carries TRBV29-1 and TRBJ1-1, with no clear D. The CDR3 runs to 10 residues. Germline V gene lookup returns CDR1 SQVTM and CDR2 ANQGSEA. Trimming took off 5 bases at V and 7 bases at J, with 8 bases between the two ends. The CDR3 DNA reads TGCAGCGTTTCTGGCGTTGAAGCTTTCTTT. Translation: CSVSGVEAFF.